What follows are 29 T cell receptor beta chains derived from one specimen sequenced in a study of PD-1 blockade in classical Hodgkin lymphoma. Assay: immunoSEQ multiplex PCR; the TCRdb copy retains only in-frame clones and omits some. The table shows tens of thousands of clones, with just over 90% occurring only once. Time point: cycle 4 day 1 (C4D1), after more than 5 weeks of nivolumab. Each patient's relapse followed autologous stem cell transplantation, and brentuximab vedotin exposure varied. Source: peripheral blood mononuclear cells (PBMCs), taken before the fourth cycle of nivolumab. The receptors were sampled from a human donor with classical Hodgkin lymphoma.

The chain combines TRBV10-3 with TRBJ2-2; D gene uncertain. Trimming shortened V by 2 bases and J by 6 bases, and 10 bases separated the two germline ends. Per the germline V gene, CDR1 is ENHRY and CDR2 is SYGVKD. The CDR3 spans 14 residues. DNA of the CDR3: TGTGCCATCAGTGAGAATGGACCCGCCGGGGAGCTGTTTTTT. Its protein is CAISENGPAGELFF.

V and J are TRBV11-2 and TRBJ2-5; D might be TRBD1 (6 bases). From germline, CDR1 is SGHAT and CDR2 FQNNGV. CDR3 length equals 15 residues. V lost 6 bases and J lost 0, with 14 bases in between. The CDR3: CASSSTYRDQETQYF. The CDR3 DNA sequence: TGTGCCAGCAGTTCCACCTACAGGGACCAAGAGACCCAGTACTTC.

The chain carries TRBV5-4 and TRBJ2-2; 7 bases line up with TRBD1. This CDR3 is 18 amino acids long. Germline loops: CDR1 SGHNT, CDR2 YYREEE (reference sequence). J lost 3 bases, V lost 4 bases, and 15 bases had no gene match. DNA of the CDR3: TGTGCCAGCAGCCCAACCCCGGACAGGCAGATAGACACCGGGGAGCTGTTTTTT. This encodes CASSPTPDRQIDTGELFF.

The V and J genes are TRBV5-8 and TRBJ1-4; 9 bases line up with TRBD1. Germline loops: CDR1 SGHTS, CDR2 YDEGEE. CDR3 length: 15 amino acids. V dropped 4 bases and J dropped 7; count of bases not matched to a gene: 8. The CDR3 nucleotides are TGTGCCAGCAGCCCCACCGGGACAGGGCTTGAAAAACTGTTTTTT. Its protein product is CASSPTGTGLEKLFF.

This clone is a singleton in its sample. The CDR3 loop is CASTPSNWGDTQYF. The CDR3, as DNA: TGCGCCAGCACCCCGTCAAACTGGGGAGATACGCAGTATTTT. This chain uses TRBV5-1 with TRBJ2-3; D uncertain. The CDR3 consists of 14 residues. Germline CDR1 and CDR2: SGHRS and YFSETQ. V lost 6 bases, J lost 5 bases, and 16 bases lay in between.

The chain carries TRBV19 and TRBJ1-2, with 8 bases fitting TRBD1. J lost 8 bases, V lost 3 bases, and 5 bases had no gene match. CDR3 length: 13 residues. The germline V gene has CDR1 LNHDA and CDR2 SQIVND (reference sequence). Here the CDR3 DNA reads TGTGCCAGTAGTATGGGGACAGGCAGCGGCTACACCTTC. Translated: CASSMGTGSGYTF.

The chain joins TRBV4-1 to TRBJ2-2; 8 bases align to TRBD1. Germline V CDR1 and CDR2: MGHRA, YSYEKL. V trimming: 2 bases; J trimming: 5 bases; junction bases outside the gene matches: 4. This CDR3 is built from 15 residues. This CDR3 reads CASSQSQGATGELFF. DNA of the CDR3: TGCGCCAGCAGCCAAAGTCAGGGGGCGACCGGGGAGCTGTTTTTT.

This clone was seen a handful of times. The V call is TRBV11-3, the J call TRBJ2-2, with unresolved D. Germline V gene sequence: CDR1 SGHNT, CDR2 YENEEA. Trimming took 5 bases from V and 3 from J, leaving 13 bases between them. This CDR3 comprises 15 residues. CDR3 sequence reads: CASSPYPFYTGELFF. CDR3 bases: TGTGCCAGCAGCCCCTACCCCTTCTACACCGGGGAGCTGTTTTTT.

The chain joins TRBV9 to TRBJ2-1; D is ambiguous. This CDR3 has 13 amino acids. Trimming took 4 bases from V and 8 from J, leaving 13 bases between them. Germline assignment: CDR1 SGDLS and CDR2 YYNGEE. The CDR3 sequence is CASSPFGAHEQFF. DNA for the CDR3: TGTGCCAGCAGCCCGTTTGGCGCCCATGAGCAGTTCTTC.

The genes are TRBV7-6 and TRBJ2-7; 11 bases agree with TRBD1. The J segment lost 2 bases and the V segment lost 1 base, leaving 1 base of the junction unmatched. Germline V gene data show CDR1 as SGHVS and CDR2 as FNYEAQ. The CDR3 has 15 residues. Written as DNA, the CDR3 is TGTGCCAGCAGCTTAGGGGGACAGGGGGCCTACGAGCAGTACTTC. It specifies CASSLGGQGAYEQYF.

The chain employs TRBV30 and TRBJ2-2; TRBD1 matches 7 bases. Trimming cost V 2 bases and J 3 bases; bases outside gene matches: 12. Germline loops: CDR1 GTSNPN, CDR2 SVGIG (reference sequence). The CDR3 has 17 residues. CDR3: CAWSTFGTVRDTGELFF. The CDR3 DNA reads TGTGCCTGGAGTACATTCGGGACAGTAAGGGACACCGGGGAGCTGTTTTTT. The variable domain in full, completed from reference TRBV30 and TRBJ2-2, reads SQTIHQWPATLVQPVGSPLSLECTVEGTSNPNLYWYRQAAGRGLQLLFYSVGIGQISSEVPQNLSASRPQDRQFILSSKKLLLSDSGFYLCAWSTFGTVRDTGELFFGEGSRLTVL.

The rearrangement uses TRBV27 and TRBJ2-7; perhaps TRBD2 as D (6 bases). The CDR3 is 15 residues long. Per germline, CDR1 MNHEY and CDR2 SMNVEV (reference sequence). The V end was cut by 5 bases, the J end by 2 bases, with 16 bases between. The CDR3 region is CASSPGTETTYEQYF. The CDR3 DNA reads as TGTGCCAGCAGTCCAGGGACTGAAACCACCTACGAGCAGTACTTC.

This clone was observed once. This chain uses TRBV4-1 with TRBJ2-7; maybe TRBD2 (5 bases). V shed 1 base and J shed 3 bases, with 13 bases lying between them. This CDR3 spans 15 amino acids. CDR1 and CDR2 from the germline V gene are MGHRA and YSYEKL. CDR3 in amino acids: CASSQAGEVFYEQYF. The CDR3 bases are TGCGCCAGCAGCCAAGCCGGGGAAGTGTTCTACGAGCAGTACTTC.

The genes are TRBV2 and TRBJ2-5, with a possible D match to TRBD2 (5 bases). The CDR3 totals 15 residues. V was trimmed by 5 bases and J by 3 bases, leaving 16 bases between them. Germline CDR1 reads SNHLY; CDR2 reads FYNNEI. The CDR3 loop is CASSPQDSIEETQYF. The CDR3 bases are TGTGCCAGCAGTCCCCAGGACTCAATCGAAGAGACCCAGTACTTC.

This rearrangement joins TRBV7-2 to TRBJ2-5, with 11 bases fitting TRBD2. The V gene's germline CDR1 is SGHTA and CDR2 FQGNSA. The CDR3 is 16 residues long. After removal of 1 base from V and 6 bases from J, the junction contained 7 bases not matched to a gene. CDR3 DNA sequence: TGTGCCAGCAGCTTAGATTTAGCGGGGGGGCCGCAGACCCAGTACTTC. It codes for CASSLDLAGGPQTQYF.

Points on this clone: The junction departs from the called germline gene at one end, perhaps through a read error. The chain couples TRBV9 to TRBJ2-7; D gene uncertain. Germline V gene sequence: CDR1 SGDLS, CDR2 YYNGEE. The CDR3 has 13 residues. The CDR3 DNA is TGTGCCAGCAGCCCTTCCCCACGCGCCGAGGAGTACTTC. This sequence encodes CASSPSPRAEEYF.

The rearrangement joins TRBV19 to TRBJ2-1, with 9 bases that match TRBD2. V gave up 5 bases and J gave up 8 bases; unmatched junction bases: 16. CDR1 and CDR2 (germline): LNHDA, SQIVND (reference sequence). This CDR3 is built from 17 residues. CDR3 nucleotide sequence: TGTGCCAGTAGTTTAAACAGGGGTCTAGCGGGATACGATGAGCAGTTCTTC. This translates into CASSLNRGLAGYDEQFF.

This clone was counted once. The chain employs TRBV27 and TRBJ2-1, with 11 bases that match TRBD2. V shed 2 bases, J shed 4 bases, and the junction held 4 bases outside the gene matches. Germline V gene lookup returns CDR1 MNHEY and CDR2 SMNVEV (reference sequence). The CDR3 runs to 16 residues. CDR3 sequence: CASSLGTSGLYNEQFF. CDR3 coding DNA: TGTGCCAGCAGTTTAGGGACTAGCGGTCTATACAATGAGCAGTTCTTC.

V gene TRBV19 combines with J gene TRBJ2-1, with D maybe TRBD2 (6 bases). The CDR3 extends over 13 amino acids. Per the germline V gene, CDR1 is LNHDA and CDR2 is SQIVND (reference sequence). V was shortened by 3 bases and J by 7 bases, with 10 bases between the two germline ends. The CDR3 here is CASSIGTGNEQFF. The CDR3 bases are TGTGCCAGTAGTATCGGGACTGGTAATGAGCAGTTCTTC. The complete variable domain, with remaining parts taken from reference TRBV19 and TRBJ2-1, reads DGGITQSPKYLFRKEGQNVTLSCEQNLNHDAMYWYRQDPGQGLRLIYYSQIVNDFQKGDIAEGYSVSREKKESFPLTVTSAQKNPTAFYLCASSIGTGNEQFFGPGTRLTVL.

J is TRBJ2-3 and V is TRBV6-5; D possibly uses TRBD1 or TRBD2 (6 bases each). Germline-derived CDR1 and CDR2 are MNHEY and SVGAGI. This CDR3 region has 15 residues. Trimming took off 5 bases at V and 5 bases at J, with 17 bases between the two ends. This chain's CDR3 is CASSRTGALGDTQYF. As DNA, the CDR3 is TGTGCCAGCAGTCGCACGGGGGCCTTAGGAGATACGCAGTATTTT.

This chain connects TRBV28 to TRBJ2-5, with 11 bases that match TRBD2. The germline gives CDR1 MDHEN, CDR2 SYDVKM. J lost 14 bases, V lost 2 bases, and 16 bases had no gene match. The CDR3 length is 16 residues. Written as DNA, the CDR3 is TGTGCCAGCAGTTTAGATAGCGGGGGGGAACTAGTTACGCTTTACTTC. It specifies CASSLDSGGELVTLYF.

This clone has only a few counts. The chain has TRBV5-6 and TRBJ1-6; no clear D. V dropped 3 bases and J dropped 10 bases, with 8 bases sitting between them. The germline gives CDR1 SGHDT, CDR2 YYEEEE. CDR3 length: 12 amino acids. This CDR3 is CASSSPLSPLHF. The DNA of the CDR3 is TGTGCCAGCAGCTCGCCTCTATCACCCCTCCACTTT.

J is TRBJ2-1 and V is TRBV28, with 9 bases fitting TRBD1. The CDR3 has 15 amino acids. Germline CDR1 and CDR2: MDHEN and SYDVKM. The V gene end was trimmed by 6 bases and the J gene end by 3 bases; junction bases not matched to a gene: 6. The CDR3 here is CASRPDRGGYNEQFF. The DNA of the CDR3 is TGTGCCAGCAGGCCGGACAGGGGTGGCTACAATGAGCAGTTCTTC.

V gene TRBV2 combines with J gene TRBJ2-5, with 12 bases matching TRBD2. After removal of 10 bases from V and 0 bases from J, the junction contained 3 bases not matched to a gene. Germline loops: CDR1 SNHLY, CDR2 FYNNEI. The CDR3 loop spans 14 amino acids. The CDR3 DNA follows: TGTGCCATAGGACTAGCGGGAAACCAAGAGACCCAGTACTTC. Protein product: CAIGLAGNQETQYF.

The V and J genes are TRBV28 and TRBJ2-1; 7 bases fit TRBD2. Germline V gene lookup returns CDR1 MDHEN and CDR2 SYDVKM. This CDR3 comprises 18 residues. The ends lost 1 base at V and 3 bases at J; junction bases unmatched: 12. CDR3 amino acids: CASSLSRGKRDLYNEQFF. The CDR3 DNA reads as TGTGCCAGCAGTTTATCCCGAGGAAAGCGGGACCTCTACAATGAGCAGTTCTTC.

The rearrangement links TRBV4-2 to TRBJ2-7; possibly TRBD1 for D (7 bases). Germline V gives CDR1 LGHNA, CDR2 YNFKEQ. V shed 3 bases and J shed 2 bases, with 14 bases lying between them. The CDR3 is 15 residues long. CDR3 loop: CASSHPGQRAYEQYF. The CDR3 coding sequence is TGTGCCAGCAGCCACCCGGGACAGCGGGCCTACGAGCAGTACTTC.

The CDR3 is CASTPAGATTDTQYF. In DNA form, the CDR3 reads TGTGCCAGCACCCCAGCGGGGGCCACCACAGATACGCAGTATTTT. The chain carries TRBV28 and TRBJ2-3, with 8 bases identical to TRBD2. Per germline, CDR1 MDHEN and CDR2 SYDVKM. The CDR3 sequence is 15 residues long. The J segment lost 2 bases and the V segment lost 7 bases, leaving 8 bases of the junction unmatched.

V usage is TRBV10-3 and J usage is TRBJ1-2; D uncertain. V lost 0 bases to trimming and J lost 3 bases, with 14 bases between them. Germline V gives CDR1 ENHRY, CDR2 SYGVKD. The CDR3 is made up of 16 amino acids. The CDR3 here is CAISESFKENYYGYTF. CDR3 DNA sequence: TGTGCCATCAGTGAGTCGTTTAAGGAGAATTACTATGGCTACACCTTC.

This clone was seen a few times. This sequence joins TRBV2 and TRBJ1-5, with D unclear. The V gene lost 1 base and the J gene lost 7 bases, with 8 bases spanning the gap. Germline V gene data show CDR1 as SNHLY and CDR2 as FYNNEI. This CDR3 has 13 amino acids. The CDR3 is CASSEGLMQPQHF. CDR3 nucleotides: TGTGCCAGCAGTGAAGGATTAATGCAGCCCCAGCATTTT.